Below are 27 T cell receptor beta chains sequenced from a single sample in a study of cytomegalovirus exposure and HLA in healthy donors. TCRdb's copy holds only in-frame clones and misses some; the assay was immunoSEQ multiplex PCR. The table records 200,000 to 250,000 clones, roughly 84% of them present only once. The sample taken for sequencing was PBMCs. The receptors originated from a man younger than 35 in good health and CMV-seropositive.

The chain combines TRBV27 with TRBJ1-4; tentatively, D is TRBD1 (5 bases). The CDR3 sequence is 14 residues long. V was shortened by 3 bases and J by 6 bases, with 11 bases between the two germline ends. Germline CDR1 MNHEY, CDR2 SMNVEV (reference sequence). For the CDR3, the DNA is TGTGCCAGCAGTTTGCAGGGTCCGTATGAAAAACTGTTTTTT. This encodes CASSLQGPYEKLFF.

This sequence joins TRBV5-1 and TRBJ1-5; TRBD1 aligns across 7 bases. This CDR3 contains 14 residues. Germline V gene data show CDR1 as SGHRS and CDR2 as YFSETQ. The ends lost 4 bases at V and 3 bases at J; junction bases unmatched: 4. CDR3 bases: TGCGCCAGCAGCGTCACAGGGGACAATCAGCCCCAGCATTTT. Its translation is CASSVTGDNQPQHF.

The CDR3 DNA is TGTGCCAGCATGTCCTCCTACAATGAGCAGTTCTTC. This gives the protein CASMSSYNEQFF. The V call is TRBV27, the J call TRBJ2-1; D gene unclear. Trimming removed 7 bases at V and 0 bases at J, with 4 bases between. CDR3 length equals 12 residues. Germline CDR1 and CDR2: MNHEY and SMNVEV (reference sequence).

The CDR3 bases are TGCAGCGTTGATGACAGGGGACGGCAATTCTCCTACAATGAGCAGTTCTTC. Residues: CSVDDRGRQFSYNEQFF. The chain carries TRBV29-1 and TRBJ2-1; 8 bases align to TRBD1. In germline, CDR1 is SQVTM, CDR2 ANQGSEA. Losses at the gene ends were 3 bases for V and 0 bases for J; bases not matched to a gene: 10. This CDR3 is 17 amino acids long.

This chain connects TRBV27 to TRBJ2-1; 7 bases fit TRBD1. J gave up 7 bases and V 8 bases, and 8 bases lay outside the gene matches. The CDR3 loop spans 13 amino acids. Germline V gene data show CDR1 as MNHEY and CDR2 as SMNVEV (reference sequence). CDR3 sequence (DNA): TGTGCCAGCCGACTGACAGGGTCGAATGAGCAGTTCTTC. Residues: CASRLTGSNEQFF.

The V and J genes are TRBV6-5 and TRBJ2-7; D unclear. There are 15 residues in the CDR3. Germline CDR1 and CDR2: MNHEY and SVGAGI. V dropped 0 bases and J dropped 4 bases, with 13 bases sitting between them. This CDR3 reads CASSYSALRDYEQYF. The CDR3 DNA follows: TGTGCCAGCAGTTACTCAGCCCTCAGAGATTACGAGCAGTACTTC.

The V call is TRBV19, the J call TRBJ1-2; possible D gene TRBD1, 5 bases. Germline V gene lookup returns CDR1 LNHDA and CDR2 SQIVND (reference sequence). The V end was cut by 6 bases, the J end by 0 bases, with 26 bases between. There are 19 residues in the CDR3. Here the CDR3 reads CASSHPLWGSRVTNYGYTF. The CDR3 nucleotides read TGTGCCAGTAGCCACCCGTTGTGGGGGTCCAGGGTTACTAACTATGGCTACACCTTC.

J is TRBJ2-5 and V is TRBV27; 12 bases are a match to TRBD1. Germline lookup yields CDR1 MNHEY and CDR2 SMNVEV (reference sequence). The J segment lost 4 bases and the V segment lost 5 bases, leaving 5 bases of the junction unmatched. The length of the CDR3 is 15 residues. CDR3 DNA sequence: TGTGCCAGCAGTAGCGGGACAGGGGGCCGAGAGACCCAGTACTTC. This codes for CASSSGTGGRETQYF.

The chain recombines TRBV7-9 with TRBJ2-2; TRBD2 matches 9 bases. The length of the CDR3 is 16 residues. CDR1 is SEHNR and CDR2 is FQNEAQ in the germline V gene (reference sequence). With V trimmed by 4 bases and J by 4 bases, 7 bases remained unmatched. The CDR3 region is CASSSPGLAGTGELFF. CDR3 DNA sequence: TGTGCCAGCAGCTCTCCGGGACTAGCCGGCACCGGGGAGCTGTTTTTT.

The chain carries TRBV6-6 and TRBJ1-3; the D is unclear. Deletions cut 5 bases from V and 0 bases from J, with 8 bases between. CDR3 length equals 14 residues. Germline V lookup: CDR1 MNHNY, CDR2 SVGAGI (reference sequence). The CDR3 loop reads CASSPLGSGNTIYF. The CDR3 DNA sequence: TGTGCCAGCAGTCCTCTCGGCTCTGGAAACACCATATATTTT.

The chain carries TRBV27 and TRBJ2-2, with 9 nucleotides matching TRBD1. Germline V gene data show CDR1 as MNHEY and CDR2 as SMNVEV (reference sequence). This CDR3 is built from 14 residues. V was pared by 6 bases and J by 5 bases, with 4 bases of the junction left unmatched. Here the CDR3 DNA reads TGTGCCAGCAGGCGGGACAGGGTAACCGGGGAGCTGTTTTTT. As protein: CASRRDRVTGELFF.

This clone appeared a single time. V is TRBV30 and J is TRBJ2-3; the D gene could be TRBD1 or TRBD2 (6 bases each). Germline V CDR1 and CDR2: GTSNPN, SVGIG (reference sequence). The CDR3 spans 11 residues. V dropped 1 base and J dropped 8 bases, with 7 bases sitting between them. The CDR3 bases are TGTGCCTGGAGTGGGGGGGCTACGCAGTATTTT. This codes for CAWSGGATQYF.

The chain has TRBV5-1 and TRBJ1-1; D unresolved. This CDR3 region has 13 residues. The germline V gene encodes CDR1 SGHRS and CDR2 YFSETQ. Deletions cut 2 bases from V and 0 bases from J, with 5 bases between. The CDR3 loop reads CASSFSVNTEAFF. The CDR3 DNA reads TGCGCCAGCAGCTTTTCGGTGAACACTGAAGCTTTCTTT.

This clone was counted once. This chain joins TRBV27 and TRBJ2-1, with D possibly TRBD1 on 5 matching bases. The CDR3 has 14 residues. The V end was cut by 2 bases, the J end by 5 bases, with 10 bases between. Germline loops: CDR1 MNHEY, CDR2 SMNVEV (reference sequence). The CDR3 DNA reads as TGTGCCAGCAGTTTAATCCCAGGGAACAATGAGCAGTTCTTC. Encoded protein: CASSLIPGNNEQFF.

The chain joins TRBV7-2 to TRBJ2-1; tentative D call: TRBD1 (5 bases). V was shortened by 3 bases and J by 1 base, with 10 bases between the two germline ends. Germline V lookup: CDR1 SGHTA, CDR2 FQGNSA. This CDR3 comprises 15 residues. CDR3 nucleotide sequence: TGTGCCAGCAGCTTGGAAGACAGATCCTACAATGAGCAGTTCTTC. Protein sequence: CASSLEDRSYNEQFF.

This chain joins TRBV2 and TRBJ1-1; D not certain. Germline V gives CDR1 SNHLY, CDR2 FYNNEI. Trimming removed 6 bases at V and 0 bases at J, with 8 bases between. The CDR3 extends over 13 amino acids. The CDR3: CASRWDMNTEAFF. CDR3 sequence (DNA): TGTGCCAGCAGGTGGGATATGAACACTGAAGCTTTCTTT.

The chain has TRBV18 and TRBJ1-1; D is undetermined. Germline V gives CDR1 KGHSH, CDR2 LQKENI. V dropped 4 bases and J dropped 1 base, with 7 bases sitting between them. The CDR3 runs to 13 residues. The CDR3 reads CASSQIGNTEAFF. CDR3 nucleotide sequence: TGTGCCAGCTCACAGATTGGGAACACTGAAGCTTTCTTT.

V gene TRBV7-2 combines with J gene TRBJ1-3; D unresolved. CDR1 is SGHTA, CDR2 FQGNSA, per germline. The CDR3 covers 14 residues. V lost 2 bases to trimming and J lost 4 bases, with 9 bases between them. Here the CDR3 reads CASSLPGSGNTIYF. CDR3 nucleotide sequence: TGTGCCAGCAGCTTACCGGGTTCCGGAAACACCATATATTTT.

In nucleotides, the CDR3 is TGCGCCAGCAGCCAAGTGGTTGAGTTACAGCCCCAGCATTTT. This gives the protein CASSQVVELQPQHF. The genes are TRBV4-1 and TRBJ1-5; D is undetermined. CDR3 length: 14 residues. CDR1 MGHRA and CDR2 YSYEKL come from the germline V gene. Trimming took 1 base from V and 7 from J, leaving 11 bases between them.

The DNA of the CDR3 is TGTGCCAGCAGGATGGGACAGAGGAACACTGAAGCTTTCTTT. This translates into CASRMGQRNTEAFF. The chain uses TRBV6-1 and TRBJ1-1, with 7 bases aligning to TRBD1. Germline trimming cut 6 bases from V and 1 base from J; bases unmatched to any gene: 5. The CDR3 covers 14 residues. Germline V gene sequence: CDR1 MNHNS, CDR2 SASEGT.

The gene calls are TRBV4-1 and TRBJ1-1; tentatively, D is TRBD1 (5 bases). Between the trimmed V and J ends, which lost 5 bases and 1 base, there was a span of 14 bases. Germline V lookup: CDR1 MGHRA, CDR2 YSYEKL. The CDR3 is 15 residues long. CDR3 bases: TGCGCCAGCAGCTCCCTAGGGGCAGCGAACACTGAAGCTTTCTTT. As protein: CASSSLGAANTEAFF.

The chain recombines TRBV5-6 with TRBJ2-7; D is perhaps TRBD2 (5 bases). There are 13 residues in the CDR3. With 4 bases removed from V and 5 bases from J, the gap between germline ends came to 13 bases. CDR1 SGHDT and CDR2 YYEEEE come from the germline V gene. The CDR3 DNA sequence: TGTGCCAGCAGCCGCGGGCCGCGGGACGAGCAGTACTTC. Residues: CASSRGPRDEQYF.

This clone came up a few times. V is TRBV15 and J is TRBJ2-7; no clear D gene. V was shortened by 0 bases and J by 6 bases, with 15 bases between the two germline ends. Germline CDR1 and CDR2: LNHNV and YYDKDF (reference sequence). The CDR3 consists of 15 residues. CDR3 sequence (DNA): TGTGCCACCAGCAGAGATCCGGGTAGTTCAGCCGAGCAGTACTTC. As protein: CATSRDPGSSAEQYF.

The rearrangement joins TRBV6-5 to TRBJ2-7, with 9 bases lining up with TRBD1. CDR3 length: 14 residues. Germline values: CDR1 MNHEY, CDR2 SVGAGI. J gave up 2 bases and V 5 bases, and 4 bases lay outside the gene matches. The CDR3 is CASSPRTGAYEQYF. CDR3 nucleotide sequence: TGTGCCAGCAGTCCGCGGACAGGGGCCTACGAGCAGTACTTC.

The chain employs TRBV14 and TRBJ2-7; TRBD2 matches 7 bases. The ends lost 3 bases at V and 3 bases at J; junction bases unmatched: 8. Germline assignment: CDR1 SGHDN and CDR2 FVKESK. There are 15 residues in the CDR3. CDR3 nucleotides: TGTGCCAGCAGCCACCCTCGCGGGAGTATCTACGAGCAGTACTTC. Residues: CASSHPRGSIYEQYF. Combining the CDR3 with reference TRBV14 and TRBJ2-7 gives the whole variable domain EAGVTQFPSHSVIEKGQTVTLRCDPISGHDNLYWYRRVMGKEIKFLLHFVKESKQDESGMPNNRFLAERTGGTYSTLKVQPAELEDSGVYFCASSHPRGSIYEQYFGPGTRLTVT.

CDR3 sequence reads: CASSTTGQGSYGYTF. The CDR3 DNA reads as TGTGCCAGCAGCACAACGGGACAGGGCAGCTATGGCTACACCTTC. The V gene is TRBV5-6, the J gene TRBJ1-2; 9 nucleotides match TRBD1. V shed 4 bases and J 4 bases; nucleotides not matched to a gene: 8. Germline CDR1 reads SGHDT; CDR2 reads YYEEEE. The CDR3 totals 15 residues.

V gene TRBV29-1 combines with J gene TRBJ2-7, with TRBD2 matching over 11 bases. CDR1 and CDR2 (germline): SQVTM, ANQGSEA. This CDR3 is built from 13 residues. Trimming removed 5 bases from V and 4 bases from J; junction bases left unmatched: 4. CDR3 region: CSVRLAGRYEQYF. CDR3 sequence (DNA): TGCAGCGTTAGACTAGCGGGACGATACGAGCAGTACTTC.